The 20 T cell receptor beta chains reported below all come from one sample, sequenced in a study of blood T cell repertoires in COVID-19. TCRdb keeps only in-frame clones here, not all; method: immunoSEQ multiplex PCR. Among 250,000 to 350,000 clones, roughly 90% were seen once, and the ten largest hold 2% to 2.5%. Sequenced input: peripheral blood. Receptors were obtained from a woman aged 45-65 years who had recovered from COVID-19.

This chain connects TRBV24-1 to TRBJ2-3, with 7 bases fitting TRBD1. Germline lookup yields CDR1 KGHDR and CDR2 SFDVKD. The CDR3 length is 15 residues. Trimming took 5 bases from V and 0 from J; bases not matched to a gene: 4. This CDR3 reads CATSVRGPSTDTQYF. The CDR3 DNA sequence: TGTGCCACCAGTGTTAGGGGGCCAAGCACAGATACGCAGTATTTT.

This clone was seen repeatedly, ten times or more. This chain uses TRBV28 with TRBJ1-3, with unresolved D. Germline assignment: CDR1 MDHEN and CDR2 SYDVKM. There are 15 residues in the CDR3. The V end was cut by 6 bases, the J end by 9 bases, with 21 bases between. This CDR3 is CASSPLTTNGFTIYF. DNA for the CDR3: TGTGCCAGCAGCCCACTCACGACTAACGGTTTCACCATATATTTT. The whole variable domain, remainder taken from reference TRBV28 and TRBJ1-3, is DVKVTQSSRYLVKRTGEKVFLECVQDMDHENMFWYRQDPGLGLRLIYFSYDVKMKEKGDIPEGYSVSREKKERFSLILESASTNQTSMYLCASSPLTTNGFTIYFGEGSWLTVV.

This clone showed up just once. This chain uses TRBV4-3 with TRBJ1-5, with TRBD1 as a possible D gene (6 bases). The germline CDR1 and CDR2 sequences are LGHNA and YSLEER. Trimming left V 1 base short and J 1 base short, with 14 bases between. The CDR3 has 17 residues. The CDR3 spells CASSQGPGVKSNQPQHF. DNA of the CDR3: TGCGCCAGCAGCCAAGGACCAGGGGTTAAGAGCAATCAGCCCCAGCATTTT.

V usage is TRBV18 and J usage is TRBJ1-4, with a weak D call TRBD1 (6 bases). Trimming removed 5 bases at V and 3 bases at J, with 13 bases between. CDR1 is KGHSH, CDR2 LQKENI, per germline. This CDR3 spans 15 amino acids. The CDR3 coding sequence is TGTGCCAGCTCAGAACAGGGTCAAGCTAATGAAAAACTGTTTTTT. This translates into CASSEQGQANEKLFF.

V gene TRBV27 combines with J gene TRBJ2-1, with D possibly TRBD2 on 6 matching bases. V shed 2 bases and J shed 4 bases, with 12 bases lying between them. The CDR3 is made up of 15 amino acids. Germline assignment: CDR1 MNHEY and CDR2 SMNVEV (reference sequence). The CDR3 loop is CASSLGGISYNEQFF. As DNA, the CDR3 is TGTGCCAGCAGTTTAGGGGGGATTAGTTACAATGAGCAGTTCTTC.

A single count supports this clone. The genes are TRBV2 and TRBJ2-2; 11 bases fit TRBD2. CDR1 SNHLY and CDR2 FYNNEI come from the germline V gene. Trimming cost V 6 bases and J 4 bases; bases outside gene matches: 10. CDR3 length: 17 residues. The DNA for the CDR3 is TGTGCCAGCAGCGCCTTGACTAGCGGGGCGGGCACCGGGGAGCTGTTTTTT. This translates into CASSALTSGAGTGELFF.

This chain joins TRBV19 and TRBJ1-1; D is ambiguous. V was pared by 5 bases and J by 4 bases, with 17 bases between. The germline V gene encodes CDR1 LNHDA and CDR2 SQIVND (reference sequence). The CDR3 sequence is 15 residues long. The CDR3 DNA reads TGTGCCAGTAGTTTCTCGACGGGGATAGGCACTGAAGCTTTCTTT. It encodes CASSFSTGIGTEAFF. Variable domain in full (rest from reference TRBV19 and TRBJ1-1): DGGITQSPKYLFRKEGQNVTLSCEQNLNHDAMYWYRQDPGQGLRLIYYSQIVNDFQKGDIAEGYSVSREKKESFPLTVTSAQKNPTAFYLCASSFSTGIGTEAFFGQGTRLTVV.

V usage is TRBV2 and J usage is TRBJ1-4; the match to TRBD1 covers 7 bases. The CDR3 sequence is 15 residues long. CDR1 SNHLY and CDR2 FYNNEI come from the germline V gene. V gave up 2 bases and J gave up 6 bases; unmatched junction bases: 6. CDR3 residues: CASSEPGGTDEKLFF. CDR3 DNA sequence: TGTGCCAGCAGTGAACCAGGGGGGACTGATGAAAAACTGTTTTTT.

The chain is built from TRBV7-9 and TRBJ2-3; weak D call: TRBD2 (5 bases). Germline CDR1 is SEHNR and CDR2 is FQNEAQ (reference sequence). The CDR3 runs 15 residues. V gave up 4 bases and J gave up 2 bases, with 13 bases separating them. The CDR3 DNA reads TGTGCCAGCAGCTCCCAAGGTGACTACACAGATACGCAGTATTTT. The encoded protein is CASSSQGDYTDTQYF.

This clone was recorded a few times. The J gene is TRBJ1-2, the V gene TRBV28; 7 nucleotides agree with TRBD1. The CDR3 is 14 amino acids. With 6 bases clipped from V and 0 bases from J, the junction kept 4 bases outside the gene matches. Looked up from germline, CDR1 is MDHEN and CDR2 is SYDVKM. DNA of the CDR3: TGTGCCAGCAGACCAGGGGGGACTAACTATGGCTACACCTTC. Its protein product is CASRPGGTNYGYTF.

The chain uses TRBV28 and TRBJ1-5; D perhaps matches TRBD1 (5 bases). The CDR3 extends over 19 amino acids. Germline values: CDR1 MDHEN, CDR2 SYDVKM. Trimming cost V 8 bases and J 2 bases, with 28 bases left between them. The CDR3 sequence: CASPGRGSVGERGNQPQHF. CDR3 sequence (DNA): TGTGCCAGCCCCGGGAGGGGAAGCGTTGGGGAGCGCGGCAATCAGCCCCAGCATTTT.

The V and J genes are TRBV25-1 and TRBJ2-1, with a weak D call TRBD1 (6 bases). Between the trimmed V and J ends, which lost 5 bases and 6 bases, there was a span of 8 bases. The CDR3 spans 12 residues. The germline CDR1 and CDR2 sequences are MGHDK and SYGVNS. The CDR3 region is CASSPTGNEQFF. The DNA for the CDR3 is TGTGCCAGCAGTCCGACAGGCAATGAGCAGTTCTTC.

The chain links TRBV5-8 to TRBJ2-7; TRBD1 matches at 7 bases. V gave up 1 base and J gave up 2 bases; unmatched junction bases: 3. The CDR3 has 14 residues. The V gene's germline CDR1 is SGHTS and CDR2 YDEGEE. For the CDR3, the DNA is TGTGCCAGCAGCTTGCGGGACAGACCCTACGAGCAGTACTTC. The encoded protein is CASSLRDRPYEQYF.

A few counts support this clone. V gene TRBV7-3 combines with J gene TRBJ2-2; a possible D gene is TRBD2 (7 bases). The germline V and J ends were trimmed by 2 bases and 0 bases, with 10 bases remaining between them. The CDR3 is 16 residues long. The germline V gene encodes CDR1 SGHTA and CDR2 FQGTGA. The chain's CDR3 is CASSLVGGPNTGELFF. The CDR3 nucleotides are TGTGCCAGCAGCTTAGTCGGGGGGCCGAACACCGGGGAGCTGTTTTTT.

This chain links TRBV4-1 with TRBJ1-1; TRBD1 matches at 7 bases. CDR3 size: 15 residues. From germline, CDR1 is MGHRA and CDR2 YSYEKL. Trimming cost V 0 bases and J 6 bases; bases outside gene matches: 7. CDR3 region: CASSQDQGTGAEAFF. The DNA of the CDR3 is TGCGCCAGCAGCCAAGATCAGGGCACAGGGGCTGAAGCTTTCTTT.

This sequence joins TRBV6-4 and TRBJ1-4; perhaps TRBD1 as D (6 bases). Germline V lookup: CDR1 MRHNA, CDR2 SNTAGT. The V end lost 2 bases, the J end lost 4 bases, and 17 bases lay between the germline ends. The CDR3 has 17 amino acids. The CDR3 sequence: CASSDPYREKSNEKLFF. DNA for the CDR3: TGTGCCAGCAGTGACCCCTACAGGGAGAAGAGTAATGAAAAACTGTTTTTT.

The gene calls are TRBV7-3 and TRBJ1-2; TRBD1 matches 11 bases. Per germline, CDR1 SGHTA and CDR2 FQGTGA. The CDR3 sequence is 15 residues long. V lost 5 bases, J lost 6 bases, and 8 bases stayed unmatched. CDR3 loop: CASSPGQGARHGYTF. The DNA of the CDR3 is TGTGCCAGCAGCCCCGGACAGGGGGCTCGGCATGGCTACACCTTC.

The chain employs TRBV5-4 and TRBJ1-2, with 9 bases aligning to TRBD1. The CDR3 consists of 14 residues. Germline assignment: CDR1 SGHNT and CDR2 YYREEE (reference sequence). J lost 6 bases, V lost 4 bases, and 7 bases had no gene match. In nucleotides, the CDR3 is TGTGCCAGCAGCACCTGGGGACAGGGCCATGGCTACACCTTC. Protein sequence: CASSTWGQGHGYTF.

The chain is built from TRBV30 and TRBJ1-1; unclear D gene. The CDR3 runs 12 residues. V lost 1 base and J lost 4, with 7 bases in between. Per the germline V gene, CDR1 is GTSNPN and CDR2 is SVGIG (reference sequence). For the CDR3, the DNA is TGTGCCTGGAGTGCTTCCGGCACTGAAGCTTTCTTT. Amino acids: CAWSASGTEAFF.

The CDR3 protein is CASSSQDSLNTEAFF. CDR3 nucleotides: TGTGCCAGCAGCTCCCAGGACAGCCTGAACACTGAAGCTTTCTTT. The chain links TRBV9 to TRBJ1-1, with D tentatively TRBD1 (6 bases). Germline V gives CDR1 SGDLS, CDR2 YYNGEE. The ends were cut back, 4 bases at V and 0 bases at J, with 13 bases in the middle. CDR3 size: 15 residues. Looking up the rest from reference TRBV9 and TRBJ1-1 gives the full variable domain: DSGVTQTPKHLITATGQRVTLRCSPRSGDLSVYWYQQSLDQGLQFLIQYYNGEERAKGNILERFSAQQFPDLHSELNLSSLELGDSALYFCASSSQDSLNTEAFFGQGTRLTVV.